This T cell receptor beta chain was documented in a study of T cell repertoires in cytomegalovirus infection. Study information: Indications came from public TCR beta signatures; they pointed to CMV infection and to a matching HLA type. General study results and limits: The cumulative frequency of public TCR beta families identified carriers of CMV plus the relevant HLA. Clonotypes of TCR beta that were HLA-C-restricted and CMV-specific dominated the ex vivo response.

V gave up 5 bases and J gave up 3 bases, with 14 bases separating them. The germline V gene has CDR1 SGHTA and CDR2 FQGNSA. CDR3 length: 15 residues. MiXCR, run by TCRdb on the reads, gives a single entry per CDR3 protein. The sample has roughly 720,000 distinct CDR3 sequences, under 40% seen once. This clonotype showed up many times. What it binds is not known. What was sequenced was PBMCs. The sequence came from a human donor in good health (CMV status not recorded). Some clones in this sample may be carry-over from other donors' samples. The chain joins TRBV7-2 to TRBJ1-5; the D is unclear. The CDR3 bases are TGTGCCAGCAGCCAACCGGACGGTTACAATCAGCCCCAGCATTTT. Its protein is CASSQPDGYNQPQHF. The full variable domain, completed using reference TRBV7-2 and TRBJ1-5, is GAGVSQSPSNKVTEKGKDVELRCDPISGHTALYWYRQSLGQGLEFLIYFQGNSAPDKSGLPSDRFSAERTGGSVSTLTIQRTQQEDSAVYLCASSQPDGYNQPQHFGDGTRLSIL.